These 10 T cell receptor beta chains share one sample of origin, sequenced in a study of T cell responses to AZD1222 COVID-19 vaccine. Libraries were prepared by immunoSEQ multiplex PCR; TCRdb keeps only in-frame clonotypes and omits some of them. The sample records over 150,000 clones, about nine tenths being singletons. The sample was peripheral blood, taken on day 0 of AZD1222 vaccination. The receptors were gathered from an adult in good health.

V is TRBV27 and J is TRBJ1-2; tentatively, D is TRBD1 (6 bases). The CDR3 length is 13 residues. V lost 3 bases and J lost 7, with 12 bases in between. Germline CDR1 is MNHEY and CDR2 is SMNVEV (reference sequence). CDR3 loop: CASSFRGGAGYTF. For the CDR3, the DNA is TGTGCCAGCAGTTTTAGGGGGGGGGCTGGCTACACCTTC.

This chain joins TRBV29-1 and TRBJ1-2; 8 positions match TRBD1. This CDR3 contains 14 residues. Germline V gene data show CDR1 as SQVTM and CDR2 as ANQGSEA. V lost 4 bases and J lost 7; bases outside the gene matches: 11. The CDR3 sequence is CSVGEADRASGYTF. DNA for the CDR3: TGCAGCGTTGGAGAGGCGGACAGGGCAAGTGGCTACACCTTC.

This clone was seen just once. The CDR3: CASSLAREAGYTF. In DNA, the CDR3 is TGCGCCAGCAGCTTGGCCAGGGAAGCTGGCTACACCTTC. V and J are TRBV5-1 and TRBJ1-2; weak D call: TRBD1 (5 bases). V gave up 0 bases and J gave up 7 bases, with 10 bases separating them. CDR3 length equals 13 residues. Germline lookup yields CDR1 SGHRS and CDR2 YFSETQ.

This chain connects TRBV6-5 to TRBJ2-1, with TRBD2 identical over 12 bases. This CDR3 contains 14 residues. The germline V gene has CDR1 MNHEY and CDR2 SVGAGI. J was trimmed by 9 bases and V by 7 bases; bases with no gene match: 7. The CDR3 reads CASNRPGLAGEQFF. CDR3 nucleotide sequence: TGTGCCAGCAATAGACCGGGACTAGCGGGTGAGCAGTTCTTC.

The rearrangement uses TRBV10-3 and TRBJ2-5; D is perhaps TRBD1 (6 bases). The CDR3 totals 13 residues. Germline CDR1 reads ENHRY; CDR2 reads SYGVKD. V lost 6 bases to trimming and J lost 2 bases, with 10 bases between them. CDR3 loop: CAIRPTGQETQYF. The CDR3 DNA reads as TGTGCCATCAGGCCGACAGGACAAGAGACCCAGTACTTC.

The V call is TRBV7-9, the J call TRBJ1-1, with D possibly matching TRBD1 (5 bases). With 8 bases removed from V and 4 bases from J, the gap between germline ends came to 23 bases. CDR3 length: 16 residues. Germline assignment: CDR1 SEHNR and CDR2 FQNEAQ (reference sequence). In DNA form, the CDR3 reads TGTGCCAGCTCCTCCCTTACGGACTCCGGGACCACTGAAGCTTTCTTT. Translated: CASSSLTDSGTTEAFF.

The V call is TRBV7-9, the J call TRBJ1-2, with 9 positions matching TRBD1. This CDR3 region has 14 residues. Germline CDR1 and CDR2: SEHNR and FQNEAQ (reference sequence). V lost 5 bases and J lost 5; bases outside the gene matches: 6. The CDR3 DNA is TGTGCCAGCAGCACTTCCGGGACAGGGTATGGCTACACCTTC. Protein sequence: CASSTSGTGYGYTF.

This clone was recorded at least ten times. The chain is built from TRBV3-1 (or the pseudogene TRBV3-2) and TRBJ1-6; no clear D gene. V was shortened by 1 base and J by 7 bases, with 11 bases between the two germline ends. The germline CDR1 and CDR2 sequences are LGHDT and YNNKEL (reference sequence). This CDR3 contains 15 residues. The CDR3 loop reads CASSQVDSRNSPLHF. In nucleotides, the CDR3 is TGTGCCAGCAGCCAAGTGGATTCTCGGAATTCACCCCTCCACTTT.

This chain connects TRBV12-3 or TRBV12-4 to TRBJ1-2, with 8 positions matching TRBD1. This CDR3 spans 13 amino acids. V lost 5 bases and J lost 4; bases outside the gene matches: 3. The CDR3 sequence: CASSGQGGYGYTF. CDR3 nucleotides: TGTGCCAGCAGTGGACAGGGTGGCTATGGCTACACCTTC.

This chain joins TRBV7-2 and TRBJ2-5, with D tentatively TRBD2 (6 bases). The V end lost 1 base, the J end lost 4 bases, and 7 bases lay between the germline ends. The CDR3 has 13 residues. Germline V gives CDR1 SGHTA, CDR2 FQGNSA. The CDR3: CASSLGGVETQYF. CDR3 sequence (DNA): TGTGCCAGCAGCTTAGGGGGGGTAGAGACCCAGTACTTC.